This TCR beta chain appears in the sequencing data of a study of T cells in localized non-small cell lung cancer. Study-level points and caveats: The study linked higher blood T cell density to longer overall survival. Adjacent uninvolved lung had the highest clonality, suggesting focused antigen responses.

Germline CDR1 SGHRS, CDR2 YFSETQ. This CDR3 comprises 14 residues. V shed 9 bases, J shed 1 base, and the junction held 9 bases outside the gene matches. To note about this clone: Antigen unknown.

Generated by immunoSEQ multiplex PCR, the TCRdb table keeps only in-frame clones and is missing some. The sample lists approximately 49,000 clones; about 80% were seen once. The sequence derives from a man between 40 and 69 years old with stage I squamous cell lung carcinoma. This chain links TRBV5-1 with TRBJ2-7; TRBD2 matches at 8 bases. The sequencing used peripheral blood, collected before any cancer treatment. Here the CDR3 DNA reads TGCGCCACCAGAAGCGGGGGTAATTCCTACGAGCAGTACTTC. Encoded protein: CATRSGGNSYEQYF.